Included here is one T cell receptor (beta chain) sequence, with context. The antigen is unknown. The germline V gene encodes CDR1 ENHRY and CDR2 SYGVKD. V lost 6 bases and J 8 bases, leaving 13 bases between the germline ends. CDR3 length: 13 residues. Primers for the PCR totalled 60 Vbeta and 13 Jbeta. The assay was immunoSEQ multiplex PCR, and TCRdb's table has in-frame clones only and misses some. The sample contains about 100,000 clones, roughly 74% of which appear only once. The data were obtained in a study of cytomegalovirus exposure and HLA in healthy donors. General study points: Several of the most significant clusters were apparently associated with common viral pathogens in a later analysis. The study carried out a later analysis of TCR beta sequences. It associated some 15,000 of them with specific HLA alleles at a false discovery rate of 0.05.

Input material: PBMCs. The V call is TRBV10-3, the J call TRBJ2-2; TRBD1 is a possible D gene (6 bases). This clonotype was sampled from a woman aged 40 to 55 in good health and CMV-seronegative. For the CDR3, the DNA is TGTGCCATCAGCTGGGACACAGCTGGGGAGCTGTTTTTT. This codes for CAISWDTAGELFF.